This TCR beta chain was sequenced in a study of cytomegalovirus exposure and HLA in healthy donors. The CDR3 is made up of 14 amino acids. Germline V gene data show CDR1 as SGHDT and CDR2 as YYEEEE. V dropped 2 bases and J dropped 1 base, with 9 bases sitting between them. The data were produced by immunoSEQ multiplex PCR, yet TCRdb's version contains in-frame clones alone and is incomplete. The sample includes 130,000 to 150,000 clones, roughly nine tenths of them seen just once. The sequencing input was PBMCs. This receptor was taken from a woman aged 18-35 years in good health and CMV-seropositive. This chain uses TRBV5-6 with TRBJ1-1; possible D gene TRBD1, 6 bases. The CDR3 here is CASSLQGGNTEAFF. DNA of the CDR3: TGTGCCAGCAGCTTACAGGGTGGGAACACTGAAGCTTTCTTT. The full variable domain, in which reference TRBV5-6 and TRBJ1-1 provide the parts outside the CDR3, is DAGVTQSPTHLIKTRGQQVTLRCSPKSGHDTVSWYQQALGQGPQFIFQYYEEEERQRGNFPDRFSGHQFPNYSSELNVNALLLGDSALYLCASSLQGGNTEAFFGQGTRLTVV.